This paragraph covers one T cell receptor beta chain sequence. Antigen: not known. These data belong to a study of T-cell reconstitution after alpha-beta-depleted transplantation in children. Trimming stripped 3 bases from V and 8 bases from J, with 10 bases between. CDR3 size: 13 residues. Germline CDR1 is KGHDR and CDR2 is SFDVKD. The TCRbeta library incorporated unique molecular identifiers. TCRdb recomputed calls from the PCR reads with MiXCR, one row per CDR3 protein. In the table there are around 580,000 distinct CDR3 sequences, 25% to 30% of which are singletons. Study-level findings and limits: There were reportedly several hundred expanded graft clones from which alpha-beta T cells came about two months after transplant.

The sequence derives from a boy younger than two with Wiskott-Aldrich syndrome, due to receive a stem cell transplant. The sequencing here drew on PBMCs, taken before TCRalphabeta/CD19-depleted stem cell transplant. J is TRBJ2-1 and V is TRBV24-1; D ambiguous. In DNA, the CDR3 is TGTGCCACCAGTGATCGGACCGAGGATGAGCAGTTCTTC. Translating gives CATSDRTEDEQFF.